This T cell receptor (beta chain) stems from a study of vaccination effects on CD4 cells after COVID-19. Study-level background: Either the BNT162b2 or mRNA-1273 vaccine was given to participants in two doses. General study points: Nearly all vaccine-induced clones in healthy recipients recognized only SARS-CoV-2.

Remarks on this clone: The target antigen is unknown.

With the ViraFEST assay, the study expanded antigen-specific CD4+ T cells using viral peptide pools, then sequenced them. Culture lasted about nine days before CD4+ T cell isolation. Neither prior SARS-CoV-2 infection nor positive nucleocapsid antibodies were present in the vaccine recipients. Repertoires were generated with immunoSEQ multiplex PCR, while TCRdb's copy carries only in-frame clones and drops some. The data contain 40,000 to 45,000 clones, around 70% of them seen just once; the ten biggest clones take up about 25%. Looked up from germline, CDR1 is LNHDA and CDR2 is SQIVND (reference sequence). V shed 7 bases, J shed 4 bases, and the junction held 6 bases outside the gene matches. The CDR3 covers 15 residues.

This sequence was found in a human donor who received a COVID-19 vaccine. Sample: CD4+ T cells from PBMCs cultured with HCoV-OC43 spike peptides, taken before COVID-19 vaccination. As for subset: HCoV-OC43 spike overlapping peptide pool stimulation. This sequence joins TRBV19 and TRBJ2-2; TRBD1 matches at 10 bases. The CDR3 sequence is CASTTGTGVTGELFF. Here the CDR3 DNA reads TGTGCCAGTACCACCGGGACAGGGGTCACCGGGGAGCTGTTTTTT. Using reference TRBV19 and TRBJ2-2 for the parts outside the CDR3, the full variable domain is DGGITQSPKYLFRKEGQNVTLSCEQNLNHDAMYWYRQDPGQGLRLIYYSQIVNDFQKGDIAEGYSVSREKKESFPLTVTSAQKNPTAFYLCASTTGTGVTGELFFGEGSRLTVL.